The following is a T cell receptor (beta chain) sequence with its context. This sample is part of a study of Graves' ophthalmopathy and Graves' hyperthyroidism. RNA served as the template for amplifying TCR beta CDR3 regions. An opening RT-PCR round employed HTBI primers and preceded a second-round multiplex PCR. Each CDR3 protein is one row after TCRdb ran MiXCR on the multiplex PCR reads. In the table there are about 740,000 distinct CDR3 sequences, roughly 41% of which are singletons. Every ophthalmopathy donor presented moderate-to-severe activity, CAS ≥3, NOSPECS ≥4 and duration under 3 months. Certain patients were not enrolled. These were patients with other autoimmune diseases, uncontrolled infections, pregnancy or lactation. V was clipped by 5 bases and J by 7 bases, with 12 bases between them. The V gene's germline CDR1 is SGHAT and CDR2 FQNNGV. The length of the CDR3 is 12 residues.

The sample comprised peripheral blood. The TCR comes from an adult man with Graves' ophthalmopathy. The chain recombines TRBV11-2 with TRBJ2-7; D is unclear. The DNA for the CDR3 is TGTGCCAGCAGCCACCCGGTTGGTGAGCAGTACTTC. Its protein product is CASSHPVGEQYF.